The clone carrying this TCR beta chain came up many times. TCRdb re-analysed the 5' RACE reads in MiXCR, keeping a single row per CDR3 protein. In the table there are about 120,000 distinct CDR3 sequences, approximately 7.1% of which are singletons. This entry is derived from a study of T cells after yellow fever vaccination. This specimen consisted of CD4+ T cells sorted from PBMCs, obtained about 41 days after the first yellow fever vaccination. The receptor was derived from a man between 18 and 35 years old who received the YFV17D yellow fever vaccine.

CDR3 sequence reads: CASSLGDRGSAFF. The CDR3 nucleotides read TGCGCCAGCAGCTTGGGGGACAGGGGGTCAGCTTTCTTT. The chain links TRBV5-1 to TRBJ1-1; TRBD1 matches at 11 bases. Trimming took 0 bases from V and 10 from J; bases not matched to a gene: 2. This CDR3 has 13 amino acids. In germline, CDR1 is SGHRS, CDR2 YFSETQ.